This T cell receptor (beta chain) was sequenced in a study of CD8+ T cells in alopecia areata. The study's findings and limits: Sharing of TCR sequences between patients (possibly for HLA-related reasons) was less clear than in mice.

Reverse transcribed after extraction, RNA yielded cDNA as the sequencing template. Assay used: immunoSEQ multiplex PCR; TCRdb lists only in-frame clones, some missing. The sample records a few hundred thousand clones, more than 50% being singletons. Germline values: CDR1 SGHDN, CDR2 FVKESK. This CDR3 contains 12 residues. The ends were cut back, 4 bases at V and 6 bases at J, with 10 bases in the middle. From PBMCs, CD4+ and CD8+ T cells were sorted. For this clone: Its antigen is not known.

Sequencing used CD8+ T cells sorted from blood. The sequence was collected from a human donor in good health. The V and J genes are TRBV14 and TRBJ2-7; D is undetermined. The CDR3 region has the DNA TGTGCCAGCAGCCTTGGCGACGGCGAGCAGTACTTC. Amino acid sequence: CASSLGDGEQYF.